This is a list of T cell receptor beta chains from one sample in a study of regulatory T cells in long-lasting Graves disease. TCRdb recomputed calls from the multiplex PCR reads with MiXCR, one row per CDR3 protein. The table includes fewer than 450,000 distinct CDR3 sequences, around 16% detected once. Separately, the same data were catalogued under a study of T cells in Graves' hyperthyroidism and ophthalmopathy.

The source material was peripheral blood mononuclear cells (PBMCs), sampled at new diagnosis, from a patient treated with antithyroid drugs. The receptor source for this set is a woman between 35 and 50 years old with Graves disease. Both conserved end residues are part of each CDR3. A D gene is named only where the DNA matches it firmly. Clone size is stated in some rows and not others, as once, few, many or a class when expanded.

J	size	D	V	CDR3	DNA
TRBJ2-1	many	NA	TRBV11-2	CASSSVSLLGEQFF	TGTGCCAGCAGCTCCGTTTCGCTTCTGGGTGAGCAGTTCTTC
TRBJ1-1	many	NA	TRBV30	CAWSVNRLNTEAFF	TGTGCCTGGAGTGTAAACAGGCTGAACACTGAAGCTTTCTTT
TRBJ1-4	many	NA	TRBV28	CASSLPQGFTNEKLFF	TGTGCCAGCAGTTTACCTCAGGGCTTCACAAATGAAAAACTGTTTTTT
TRBJ1-2	NA	NA	TRBV7-9	CASSLARDNYGYTF	TGTGCCAGCAGCTTAGCACGGGACAACTATGGCTACACCTTC
TRBJ2-5	few	TRBD1	TRBV7-8	CASSLVGTGGGETQYF	TGTGCCAGCAGCTTAGTTGGGACAGGGGGCGGAGAGACCCAGTACTTC
TRBJ2-5	many	NA	TRBV12-3/TRBV12-4	CASSFNRRETQYF	TGTGCCAGCAGTTTCAACCGGAGGGAGACCCAGTACTTC
TRBJ1-1	many	TRBD1	TRBV12-3/TRBV12-4	CASTDQGGAFF	TGTGCCAGCACCGATCAGGGGGGAGCTTTCTTT
TRBJ2-7	many	TRBD1	TRBV12-3/TRBV12-4	CASSGSVQGDEQYF	TGTGCCAGCAGTGGGTCCGTTCAGGGGGACGAGCAGTACTTC
TRBJ2-3	many	TRBD2	TRBV5-5	CASSVGLAGPDTQYF	TGTGCCAGCAGCGTGGGACTAGCGGGACCAGATACGCAGTATTTT
TRBJ2-2	few	TRBD2	TRBV9	CASSTGLAANTGELFF	TGTGCCAGCAGCACGGGACTAGCGGCGAACACCGGGGAGCTGTTTTTT
TRBJ2-1	few	TRBD2	TRBV5-1	CASSLVAGVSNEQFF	TGCGCCAGCAGCTTGGTAGCGGGAGTGTCCAATGAGCAGTTCTTC
TRBJ2-3	NA	NA	TRBV7-9	CAGSSPIGALTDTQYF	TGTGCCGGCAGCTCCCCTATCGGGGCTCTCACAGATACGCAGTATTTT
TRBJ1-2	NA	NA	TRBV7-6	CASSSHEGYGYTF	TGTGCCAGCAGCTCCCACGAGGGCTATGGCTACACCTTC
TRBJ1-3	many	NA	TRBV28	CASRARQLTGNTIYF	TGTGCCAGCAGGGCGAGACAGTTAACTGGAAACACCATATATTTT
TRBJ1-1	many	NA	TRBV29-1	CSVEDRKGSTEAFF	TGCAGCGTTGAAGATCGAAAAGGGAGCACTGAAGCTTTCTTT
TRBJ2-1	many	NA	TRBV9	CASSVADRFINEQFF	TGTGCCAGCAGCGTAGCGGACAGATTCATTAATGAGCAGTTCTTC
TRBJ1-1	few	TRBD1	TRBV4-1	CASRQSQGVEGLEAFF	TGCGCCAGCAGACAATCACAGGGGGTAGAGGGCCTTGAAGCTTTCTTT
TRBJ2-1	few	NA	TRBV10-3	CAITRTSRGIYNEQFF	TGTGCCATCACCCGGACTTCTAGGGGGATCTACAATGAGCAGTTCTTC
TRBJ2-3	many	NA	TRBV12-3/TRBV12-4	CASSHSGQTDTQYF	TGTGCCAGCAGTCACTCGGGCCAAACAGATACGCAGTATTTT
TRBJ1-5	many	TRBD1	TRBV6-1	CASNWGQGSNQPQHF	TGTGCCAGCAATTGGGGACAGGGCAGCAATCAGCCCCAGCATTTT
TRBJ2-7	NA	TRBD2	TRBV6-8	CASDRGGPYEQYF	TGTGCCTCGGATAGGGGAGGGCCATACGAGCAGTACTTC
TRBJ2-5	many	NA	TRBV19	CASSIGGEETQYF	TGTGCCAGTAGTATTGGAGGGGAAGAGACCCAGTACTTC
TRBJ2-7	many	NA	TRBV12-3/TRBV12-4	CASSLAPLEAQYF	TGTGCCAGCAGTTTAGCTCCCCTCGAGGCCCAGTACTTC
TRBJ2-1	many	TRBD2	TRBV27	CASSSLSNSGGYNEQFF	TGTGCCAGCAGTTCCCTCTCAAATAGCGGGGGCTACAATGAGCAGTTCTTC
TRBJ2-4	few	NA	TRBV12-3/TRBV12-4	CASSFGRAGIQYF	TGTGCCAGCAGCTTCGGACGGGCCGGCATTCAGTACTTC
TRBJ2-1	NA	TRBD1	TRBV11-3	CASSLLGQSIYEQFF	TGTGCCAGCAGCTTATTGGGACAGAGCATCTATGAGCAGTTCTTC
TRBJ2-1	many	NA	TRBV11-2	CASSLVSAEQFF	TGTGCCAGCAGCTTAGTGTCGGCGGAGCAGTTCTTC
TRBJ1-1	many	NA	TRBV6-1	CASSTRLNTEAFF	TGTGCCAGCAGTACAAGGCTGAACACTGAAGCTTTCTTT
TRBJ2-7	few	NA	TRBV7-3	CASSPHDSYEQYF	TGTGCCAGCAGCCCCCACGACAGTTACGAGCAGTACTTC
TRBJ2-3	NA	NA	TRBV7-3	CASSFRQGGRGDTQYF	TGTGCCAGCAGCTTTCGACAGGGAGGAAGAGGAGATACGCAGTATTTT
TRBJ1-6	NA	TRBD1	TRBV12-3/TRBV12-4	CASGDSMAVGSPLHF	TGTGCCAGCGGGGACAGTATGGCCGTCGGTTCACCCCTCCACTTT
TRBJ1-1	many	NA	TRBV11-1	CASSLGTSMNTEAFF	TGTGCCAGCAGCTTAGGGACTTCCATGAACACTGAAGCTTTCTTT
TRBJ2-2	many	NA	TRBV10-3	CAISDTGTGELFF	TGTGCCATCAGTGATACCGGGACAGGGGAGCTGTTTTTT
TRBJ2-7	many	NA	TRBV20-1	CSVIGSGYGKQYF	TGCAGTGTAATCGGGTCTGGATACGGCAAGCAGTACTTC
TRBJ2-1	many	NA	TRBV24-1	CATSPAGQGNNEQFF	TGTGCCACCAGTCCTGCCGGACAAGGAAACAATGAGCAGTTCTTC
TRBJ2-3	once	TRBD2	TRBV7-2	CASSSLSGRNTQYF	TGTGCCAGCAGCTCGCTGAGCGGGAGAAATACGCAGTATTTT
TRBJ1-5	few	NA	TRBV7-8	CASSKKVRGNQPQHF	TGTGCCAGCAGCAAGAAGGTCCGGGGGAATCAGCCCCAGCATTTT
TRBJ2-3	NA	NA	TRBV20-1	CSAPLLGVGTDTQYF	TGCAGTGCCCCACTGCTGGGGGTCGGTACAGATACGCAGTATTTT
TRBJ2-7	many	NA	TRBV6-1	CASEWQGDDEQYF	TGTGCCAGCGAATGGCAGGGCGATGACGAGCAGTACTTC
TRBJ2-7	many	NA	TRBV25-1	CASRHTGTSPSEQYF	TGTGCCAGCAGACACACCGGGACATCTCCGTCGGAGCAGTACTTC
TRBJ2-3	many	TRBD1	TRBV7-9	CASSPRTGISRDTQYF	TGTGCCAGCAGCCCCCGGACAGGGATCAGTAGAGATACGCAGTATTTT
TRBJ2-7	many	TRBD2	TRBV27	CASSLSTSGAYEQYF	TGTGCCAGCAGTCTCTCGACTAGCGGGGCCTACGAGCAGTACTTC
TRBJ2-1	NA	NA	TRBV5-1	CASSFDGGQTWDEQFF	TGCGCCAGCTCCTTCGATGGGGGACAAACGTGGGATGAGCAGTTCTTC
TRBJ1-5	few	NA	TRBV19	CASSMQGLNQPQHF	TGTGCCAGTAGTATGCAGGGATTAAATCAGCCCCAGCATTTT
TRBJ2-1	few	TRBD1	TRBV28	CASSYGQGVFNEQFF	TGTGCCAGCAGTTACGGACAGGGGGTCTTTAATGAGCAGTTCTTC
TRBJ1-3	many	TRBD1	TRBV7-2	CASVPGTGNSGNTIYF	TGTGCCAGCGTCCCCGGGACAGGGAACTCTGGAAACACCATATATTTT
TRBJ1-5	few	NA	TRBV18	CASSQAQGEGNQPQHF	TGTGCCAGCTCGCAGGCACAGGGTGAGGGCAATCAGCCCCAGCATTTT
TRBJ2-7	many	TRBD2	TRBV20-1	CSANGLAGSYEQYF	TGCAGTGCAAACGGACTAGCGGGGTCCTACGAGCAGTACTTC
TRBJ2-7	many	NA	TRBV7-2	CASSFGTHSYEQYF	TGTGCCAGCAGCTTTGGCACCCACTCCTACGAGCAGTACTTC
TRBJ2-3	NA	TRBD2	TRBV28	CASRPGTSGKPDTQYF	TGTGCCAGCAGACCAGGGACTAGCGGAAAACCAGATACGCAGTATTTT
TRBJ2-5	many	TRBD2	TRBV28	CASSRASGSSVTQYF	TGTGCCAGCAGCAGGGCTAGCGGGTCCTCGGTGACCCAGTACTTC
TRBJ2-1	many	NA	TRBV12-3/TRBV12-4	CASSLGVERPKQFF	TGTGCCAGCAGCCTAGGGGTGGAGCGCCCAAAGCAGTTCTTC
TRBJ2-7	NA	NA	TRBV15	CATSPVIGLGEQYF	TGTGCCACCAGTCCGGTGATCGGGCTGGGGGAGCAGTACTTC
TRBJ2-2	few	TRBD1	TRBV6-1	CASSPPGGGGELFF	TGTGCCAGCAGCCCCCCAGGGGGTGGCGGGGAGCTGTTTTTT
TRBJ1-4	many	NA	TRBV6-5	CASSYSEDQISEKLFF	TGTGCCAGCAGTTACTCGGAGGATCAGATCAGTGAAAAACTGTTTTTT
TRBJ2-1	many	NA	TRBV13	CASSSPRDIHNEQFF	TGTGCCAGCAGCTCCCCCCGGGACATACACAATGAGCAGTTCTTC
TRBJ2-2	many	TRBD2	TRBV2	CASSVGAGVTGELFF	TGTGCCAGCAGTGTGGGCGCGGGAGTCACCGGGGAGCTGTTTTTT